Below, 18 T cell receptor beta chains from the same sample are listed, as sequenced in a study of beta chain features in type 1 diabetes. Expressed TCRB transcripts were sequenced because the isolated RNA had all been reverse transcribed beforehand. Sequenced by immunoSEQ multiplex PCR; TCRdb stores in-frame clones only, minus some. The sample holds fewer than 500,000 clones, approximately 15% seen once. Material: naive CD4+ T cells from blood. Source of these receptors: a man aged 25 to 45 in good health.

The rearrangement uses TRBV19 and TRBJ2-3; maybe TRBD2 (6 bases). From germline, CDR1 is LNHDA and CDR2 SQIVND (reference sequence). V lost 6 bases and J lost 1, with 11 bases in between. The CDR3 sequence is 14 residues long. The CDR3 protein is CASRRWEGTDTQYF. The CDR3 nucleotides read TGTGCCAGTAGAAGGTGGGAGGGCACAGATACGCAGTATTTT.

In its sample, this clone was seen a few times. The CDR3 DNA reads as TGCAGCGTTGTATATATCCCAGGAGGCCACGAGCAGTACTTC. Residues: CSVVYIPGGHEQYF. The chain uses TRBV29-1 and TRBJ2-7; a weak D match, TRBD2 (5 bases). CDR1 SQVTM and CDR2 ANQGSEA come from the germline V gene. CDR3 length: 14 residues. V was clipped by 4 bases and J by 5 bases, with 18 bases between them.

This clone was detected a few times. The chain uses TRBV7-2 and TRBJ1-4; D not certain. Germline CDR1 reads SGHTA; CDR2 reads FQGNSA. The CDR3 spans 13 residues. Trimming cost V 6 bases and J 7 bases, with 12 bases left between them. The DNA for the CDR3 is TGTGCCAGCAGTCGGCGGGTTGGTGAAAAACTGTTTTTT. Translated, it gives CASSRRVGEKLFF.

This CDR3 is CASREDGQGYGYTF. CDR3 DNA: TGTGCCAGCAGAGAGGATGGGCAGGGTTATGGCTACACCTTC. This sequence joins TRBV25-1 and TRBJ1-2, with D possibly being TRBD1 (5 bases). This CDR3 has 14 amino acids. The germline gives CDR1 MGHDK, CDR2 SYGVNS. Trimming took off 6 bases at V and 5 bases at J, with 16 bases between the two ends.

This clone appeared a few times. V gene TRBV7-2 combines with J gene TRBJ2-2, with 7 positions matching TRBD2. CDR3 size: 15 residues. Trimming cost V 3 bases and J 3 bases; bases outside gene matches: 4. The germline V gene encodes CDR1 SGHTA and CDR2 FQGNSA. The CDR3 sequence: CASSLSGAYTGELFF. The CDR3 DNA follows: TGTGCCAGCAGCTTGAGCGGGGCGTACACCGGGGAGCTGTTTTTT.

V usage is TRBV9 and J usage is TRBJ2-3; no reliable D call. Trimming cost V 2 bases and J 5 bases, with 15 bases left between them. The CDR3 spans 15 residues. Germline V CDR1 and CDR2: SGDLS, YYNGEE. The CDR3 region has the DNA TGTGCCAGCAGCGTGGGTTCTCGGGCAGGAGATACGCAGTATTTT. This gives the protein CASSVGSRAGDTQYF.

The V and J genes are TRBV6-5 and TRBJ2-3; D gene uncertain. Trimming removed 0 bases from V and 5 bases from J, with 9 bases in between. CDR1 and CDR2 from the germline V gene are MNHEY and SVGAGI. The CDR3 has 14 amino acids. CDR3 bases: TGTGCCAGCAGTTACTCACAAGCAGGAGATACGCAGTATTTT. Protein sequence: CASSYSQAGDTQYF.

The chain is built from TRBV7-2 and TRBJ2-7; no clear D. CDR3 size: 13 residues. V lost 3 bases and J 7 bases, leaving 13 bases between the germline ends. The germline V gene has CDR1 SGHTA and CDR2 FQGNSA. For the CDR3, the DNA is TGTGCCAGCAGCTTCGGATCGCTGGGTGAGCAGTACTTC. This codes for CASSFGSLGEQYF.

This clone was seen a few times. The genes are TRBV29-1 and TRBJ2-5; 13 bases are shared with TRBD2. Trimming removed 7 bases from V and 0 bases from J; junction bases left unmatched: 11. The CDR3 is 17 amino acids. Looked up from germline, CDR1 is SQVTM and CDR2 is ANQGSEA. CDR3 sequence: CSAGLAGDSVYQETQYF. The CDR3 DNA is TGCAGCGCCGGACTAGCGGGAGACAGTGTGTACCAAGAGACCCAGTACTTC. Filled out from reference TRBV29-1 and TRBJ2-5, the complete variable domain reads SAVISQKPSRDICQRGTSLTIQCQVDSQVTMMFWYRQQPGQSLTLIATANQGSEATYESGFVIDKFPISRPNLTFSTLTVSNMSPEDSSIYLCSAGLAGDSVYQETQYFGPGTRLLVL.

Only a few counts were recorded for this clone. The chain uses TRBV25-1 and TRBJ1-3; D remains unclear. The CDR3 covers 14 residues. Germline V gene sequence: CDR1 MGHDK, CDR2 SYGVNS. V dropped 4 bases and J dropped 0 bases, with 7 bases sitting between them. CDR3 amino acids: CASSASVSGNTIYF. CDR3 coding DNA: TGTGCCAGCAGTGCTTCAGTCTCTGGAAACACCATATATTTT.

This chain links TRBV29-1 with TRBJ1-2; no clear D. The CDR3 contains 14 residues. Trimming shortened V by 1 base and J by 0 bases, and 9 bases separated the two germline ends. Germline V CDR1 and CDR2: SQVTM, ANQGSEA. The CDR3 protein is CSVEGRRANYGYTF. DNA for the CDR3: TGCAGCGTTGAAGGCCGCCGAGCTAACTATGGCTACACCTTC.

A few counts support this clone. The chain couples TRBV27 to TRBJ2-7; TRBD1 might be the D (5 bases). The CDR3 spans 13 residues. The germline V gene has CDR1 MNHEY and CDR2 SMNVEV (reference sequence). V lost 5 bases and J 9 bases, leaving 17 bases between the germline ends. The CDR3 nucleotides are TGTGCCAGCAGTCCCCGGCAGGGCCTTGTGCAGTACGTC. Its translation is CASSPRQGLVQYV.

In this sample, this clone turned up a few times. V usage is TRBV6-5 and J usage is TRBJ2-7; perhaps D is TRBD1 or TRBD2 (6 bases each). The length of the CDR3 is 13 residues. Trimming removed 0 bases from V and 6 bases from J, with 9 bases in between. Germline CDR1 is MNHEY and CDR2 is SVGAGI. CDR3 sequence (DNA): TGTGCCAGCAGTTACTCGAGGGGGGTCGAGCAGTACGTC. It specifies CASSYSRGVEQYV.

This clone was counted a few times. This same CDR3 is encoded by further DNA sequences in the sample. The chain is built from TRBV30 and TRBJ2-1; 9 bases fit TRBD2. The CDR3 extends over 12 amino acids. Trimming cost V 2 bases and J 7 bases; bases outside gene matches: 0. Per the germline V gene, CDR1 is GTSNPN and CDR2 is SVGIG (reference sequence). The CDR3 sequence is CAWSSGRNEQFF. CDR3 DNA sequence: TGTGCCTGGAGTAGCGGGAGGAATGAGCAGTTCTTC.

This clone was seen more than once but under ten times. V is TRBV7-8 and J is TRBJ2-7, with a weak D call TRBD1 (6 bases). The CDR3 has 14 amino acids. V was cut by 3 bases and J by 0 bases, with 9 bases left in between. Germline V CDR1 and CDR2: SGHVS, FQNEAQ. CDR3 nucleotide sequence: TGTGCCAGCAGCTTCGGACAGAGCTCCTACGAGCAGTACGTC. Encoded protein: CASSFGQSSYEQYV.

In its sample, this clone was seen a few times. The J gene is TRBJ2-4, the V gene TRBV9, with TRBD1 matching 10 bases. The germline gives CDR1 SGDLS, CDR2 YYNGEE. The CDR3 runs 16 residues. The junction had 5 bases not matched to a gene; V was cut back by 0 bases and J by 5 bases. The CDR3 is CASSVVGGTGENIQYF. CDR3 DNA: TGTGCCAGCAGCGTAGTCGGCGGGACAGGGGAAAACATTCAGTACTTC.

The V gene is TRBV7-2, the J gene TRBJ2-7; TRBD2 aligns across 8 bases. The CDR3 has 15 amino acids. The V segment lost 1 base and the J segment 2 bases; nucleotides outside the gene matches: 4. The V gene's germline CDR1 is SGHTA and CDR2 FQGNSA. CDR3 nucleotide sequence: TGTGCCAGCAGCTTAGAGCTAGCGGGCCCCTACGAGCAGTACGTC. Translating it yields CASSLELAGPYEQYV.

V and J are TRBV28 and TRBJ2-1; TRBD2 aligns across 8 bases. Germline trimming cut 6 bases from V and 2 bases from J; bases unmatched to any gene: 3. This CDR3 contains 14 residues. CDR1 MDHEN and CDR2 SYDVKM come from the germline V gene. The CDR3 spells CASSSGSTYNEQFF. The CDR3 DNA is TGTGCCAGCAGCAGCGGGAGCACCTACAATGAGCAGTTCTTC.